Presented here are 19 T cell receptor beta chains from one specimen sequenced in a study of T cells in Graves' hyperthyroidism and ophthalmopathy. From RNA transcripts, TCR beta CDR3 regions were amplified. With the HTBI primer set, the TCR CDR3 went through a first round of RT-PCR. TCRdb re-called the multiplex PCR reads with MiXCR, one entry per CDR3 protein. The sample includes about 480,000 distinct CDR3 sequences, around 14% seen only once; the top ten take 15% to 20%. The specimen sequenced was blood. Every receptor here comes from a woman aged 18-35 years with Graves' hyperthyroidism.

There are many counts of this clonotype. CDR3 coding DNA: TGTGCCTGGAGGAGACAGAATAGCAATCAGCCCCAGCATTTT. Its protein is CAWRRQNSNQPQHF. The chain employs TRBV30 and TRBJ1-5; D possibly corresponds to TRBD1 (5 bases). Germline V gene lookup returns CDR1 GTSNPN and CDR2 SVGIG (reference sequence). This CDR3 contains 14 residues. V lost 3 bases and J 0 bases, leaving 9 bases between the germline ends.

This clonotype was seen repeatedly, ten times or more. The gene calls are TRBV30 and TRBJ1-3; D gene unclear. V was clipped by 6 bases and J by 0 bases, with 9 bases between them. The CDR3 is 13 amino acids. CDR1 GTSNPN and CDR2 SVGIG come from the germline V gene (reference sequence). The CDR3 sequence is CACRHNSGNTIYF. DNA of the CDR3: TGTGCCTGTAGACATAACTCTGGAAACACCATATATTTT.

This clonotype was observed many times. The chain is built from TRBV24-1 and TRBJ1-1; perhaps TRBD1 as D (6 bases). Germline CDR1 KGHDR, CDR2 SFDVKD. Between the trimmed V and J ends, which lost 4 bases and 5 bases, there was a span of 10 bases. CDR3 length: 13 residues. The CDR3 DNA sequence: TGTGCCACCAGTGACAGGGGAAGGACTGAAGCTTTCTTT. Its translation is CATSDRGRTEAFF.

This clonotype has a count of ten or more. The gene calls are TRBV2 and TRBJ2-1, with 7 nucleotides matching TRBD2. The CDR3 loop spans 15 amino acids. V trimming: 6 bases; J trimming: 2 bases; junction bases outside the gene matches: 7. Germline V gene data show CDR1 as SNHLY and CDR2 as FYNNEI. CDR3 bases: TGTGCCAGCAGAGTCACTAGCGCGGCCTACAATGAGCAGTTCTTC. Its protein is CASRVTSAAYNEQFF.

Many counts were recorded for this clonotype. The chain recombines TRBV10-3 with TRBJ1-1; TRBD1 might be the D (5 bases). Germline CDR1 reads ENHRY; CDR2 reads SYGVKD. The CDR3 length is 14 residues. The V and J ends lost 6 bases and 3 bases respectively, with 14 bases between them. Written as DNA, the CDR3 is TGTGCCATCAGGCCTACTTCAGGGTACACTGAAGCTTTCTTT. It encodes CAIRPTSGYTEAFF.

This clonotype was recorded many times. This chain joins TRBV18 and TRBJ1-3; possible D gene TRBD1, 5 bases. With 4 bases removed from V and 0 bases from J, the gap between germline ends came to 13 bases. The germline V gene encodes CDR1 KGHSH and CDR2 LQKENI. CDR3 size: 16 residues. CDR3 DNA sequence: TGTGCCAGCTCACGCAGCAACAGGATCTCTGGAAACACCATATATTTT. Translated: CASSRSNRISGNTIYF.

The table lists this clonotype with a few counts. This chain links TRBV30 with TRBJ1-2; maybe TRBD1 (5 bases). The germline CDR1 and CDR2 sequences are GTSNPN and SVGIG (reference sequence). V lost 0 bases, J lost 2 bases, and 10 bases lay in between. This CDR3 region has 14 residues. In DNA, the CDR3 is TGTGCCTGGAGTGTACTAGGGGTGAACTATGGCTACACCTTC. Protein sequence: CAWSVLGVNYGYTF. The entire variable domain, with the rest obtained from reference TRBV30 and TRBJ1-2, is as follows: SQTIHQWPATLVQPVGSPLSLECTVEGTSNPNLYWYRQAAGRGLQLLFYSVGIGQISSEVPQNLSASRPQDRQFILSSKKLLLSDSGFYLCAWSVLGVNYGYTFGSGTRLTVV.

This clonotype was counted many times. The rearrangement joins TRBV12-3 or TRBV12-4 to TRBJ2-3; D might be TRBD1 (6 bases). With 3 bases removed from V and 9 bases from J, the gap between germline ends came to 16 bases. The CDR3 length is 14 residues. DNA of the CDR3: TGTGCCAGCAGTTTGGGCAGGGGTCGCTGGACGCAGTATTTT. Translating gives CASSLGRGRWTQYF.

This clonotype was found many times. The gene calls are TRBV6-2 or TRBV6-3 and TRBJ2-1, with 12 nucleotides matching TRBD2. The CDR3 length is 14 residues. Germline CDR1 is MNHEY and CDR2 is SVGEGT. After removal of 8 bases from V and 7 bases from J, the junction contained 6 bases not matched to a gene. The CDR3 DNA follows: TGTGCCAGCCAGACTAGCGGGAGTCTTAATGAGCAGTTCTTC. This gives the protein CASQTSGSLNEQFF.

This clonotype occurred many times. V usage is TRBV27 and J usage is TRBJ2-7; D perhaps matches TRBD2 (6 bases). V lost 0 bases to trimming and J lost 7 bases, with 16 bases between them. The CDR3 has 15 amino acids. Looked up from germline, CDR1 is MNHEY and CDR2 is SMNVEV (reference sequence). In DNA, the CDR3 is TGTGCCAGCAGTTTATCCGGGGGAGGTGGTTATGAGCAGTACTTC. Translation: CASSLSGGGGYEQYF.

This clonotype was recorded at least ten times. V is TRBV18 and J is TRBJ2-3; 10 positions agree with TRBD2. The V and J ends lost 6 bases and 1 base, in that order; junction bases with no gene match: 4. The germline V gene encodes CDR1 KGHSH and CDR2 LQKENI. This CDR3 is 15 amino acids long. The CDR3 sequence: CASSPTSGGTDTQYF. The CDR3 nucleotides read TGTGCCAGCTCGCCTACTAGCGGGGGCACAGATACGCAGTATTTT.

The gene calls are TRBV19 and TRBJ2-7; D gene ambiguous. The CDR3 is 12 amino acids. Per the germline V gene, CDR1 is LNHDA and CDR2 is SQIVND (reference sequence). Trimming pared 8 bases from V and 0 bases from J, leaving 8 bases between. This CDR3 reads CASPQCSYEQYV. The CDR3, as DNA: TGTGCCAGTCCCCAGTGCTCCTACGAGCAGTACGTC.

CDR3 sequence reads: CATSEGGHNYEQYF. DNA of the CDR3: TGTGCCACCAGTGAGGGGGGACACAACTACGAGCAGTACTTC. The J gene is TRBJ2-7, the V gene TRBV24-1; either TRBD1 or TRBD2 may supply D (6 bases each). The CDR3 is 14 amino acids. V was shortened by 4 bases and J by 3 bases, with 12 bases between the two germline ends. Germline lookup yields CDR1 KGHDR and CDR2 SFDVKD.

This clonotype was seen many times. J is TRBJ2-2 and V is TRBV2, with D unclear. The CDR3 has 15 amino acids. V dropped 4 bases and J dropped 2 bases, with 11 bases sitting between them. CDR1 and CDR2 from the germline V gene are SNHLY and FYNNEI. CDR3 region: CASSVGTTNTGELFF. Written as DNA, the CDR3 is TGTGCCAGCAGTGTAGGAACAACCAACACCGGGGAGCTGTTTTTT.

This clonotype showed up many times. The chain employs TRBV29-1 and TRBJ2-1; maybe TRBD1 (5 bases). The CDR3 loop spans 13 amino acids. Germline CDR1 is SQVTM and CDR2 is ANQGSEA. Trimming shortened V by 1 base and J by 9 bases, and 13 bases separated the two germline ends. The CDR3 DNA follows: TGCAGCGTTGAAGGGAACCTGGGGCGTGAGCAGTTCTTC. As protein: CSVEGNLGREQFF.

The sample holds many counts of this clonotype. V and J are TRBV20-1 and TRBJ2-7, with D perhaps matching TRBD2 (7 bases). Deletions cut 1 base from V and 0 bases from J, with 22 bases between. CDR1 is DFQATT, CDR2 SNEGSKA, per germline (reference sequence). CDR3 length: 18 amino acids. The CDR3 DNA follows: TGCAGTGCTAGAGTTTGGGGGGCAGCGGGGCAGTTCTCCTACGAGCAGTACGTC. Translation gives CSARVWGAAGQFSYEQYV.

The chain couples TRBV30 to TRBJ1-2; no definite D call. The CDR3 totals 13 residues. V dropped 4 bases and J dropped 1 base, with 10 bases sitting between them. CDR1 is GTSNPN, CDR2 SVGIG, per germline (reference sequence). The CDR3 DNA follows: TGTGCCTGGAATCGAGGGTTTAACTATGGCTACACCTTC. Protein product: CAWNRGFNYGYTF.

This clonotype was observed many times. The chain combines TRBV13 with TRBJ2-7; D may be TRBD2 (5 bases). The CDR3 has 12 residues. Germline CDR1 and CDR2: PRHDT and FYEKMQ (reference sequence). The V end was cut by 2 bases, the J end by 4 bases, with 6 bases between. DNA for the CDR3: TGTGCCAGCAGCTTAAGGACTTACGAGCAGTACTTC. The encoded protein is CASSLRTYEQYF. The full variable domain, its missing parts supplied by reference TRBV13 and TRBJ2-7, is AAGVIQSPRHLIKEKRETATLKCYPIPRHDTVYWYQQGPGQDPQFLISFYEKMQSDKGSIPDRFSAQQFSDYHSELNMSSLELGDSALYFCASSLRTYEQYFGPGTRLTVT.

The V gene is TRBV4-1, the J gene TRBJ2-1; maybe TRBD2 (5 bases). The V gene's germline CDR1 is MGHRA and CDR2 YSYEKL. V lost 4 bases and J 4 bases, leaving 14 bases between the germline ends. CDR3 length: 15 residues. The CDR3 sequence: CASSRWASWYNEQFF. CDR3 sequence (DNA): TGCGCCAGCAGCCGATGGGCTAGCTGGTACAATGAGCAGTTCTTC.